The subject of this entry is one T cell receptor (beta chain). The source of the sample is a study of blood T cell repertoires in COVID-19. Turning to the study itself: Sites across the United States, Italy and Spain contributed samples from acute and convalescent COVID-19.

Assay: immunoSEQ multiplex PCR; the TCRdb copy retains only in-frame clones and omits some. The sample holds roughly 100,000 clones, around 92% seen once. Trimming cost V 1 base and J 3 bases, with 22 bases left between them. This CDR3 is 19 amino acids long. The germline V gene encodes CDR1 LGHDT and CDR2 YNNKEL (reference sequence). Sequenced sample: peripheral blood. The chain recombines TRBV3-1 (or the pseudogene TRBV3-2) with TRBJ1-3; a weak D match, TRBD1 (6 bases). The clonotype comes from a man between 18 and 29 years old with acute or convalescent COVID-19. CDR3 loop: CASSQVADSGTSYGNTIYF. In nucleotides, the CDR3 is TGTGCCAGCAGCCAAGTCGCCGACAGTGGGACAAGTTATGGAAACACCATATATTTT.